What follows are 23 T cell receptor beta chains derived from one specimen sequenced in a study of blood T cell repertoires in COVID-19. Clones were sequenced by immunoSEQ multiplex PCR, and TCRdb holds only the in-frame ones, with some missing. The sample consists of about 130,000 clones, 90% of them appearing once. Sequencing was carried out using peripheral blood. The receptors were sampled from a man in his fifties or sixties with active COVID-19.

The V call is TRBV6-6, the J call TRBJ2-7, with TRBD1 as a possible D gene (6 bases). V was pared by 4 bases and J by 3 bases, with 10 bases between. The CDR3 sequence is 13 residues long. CDR1 MNHNY and CDR2 SVGAGI come from the germline V gene (reference sequence). The CDR3 nucleotides are TGTGCCAGCAGTTCGACACAGGGCTACGAGCAGTACGTC. Translation: CASSSTQGYEQYV.

The genes are TRBV5-4 and TRBJ2-1; 8 bases match TRBD1. Germline values: CDR1 SGHNT, CDR2 YYREEE (reference sequence). V was pared by 10 bases and J by 6 bases, with 9 bases of the junction left unmatched. This CDR3 contains 13 residues. The CDR3 nucleotides are TGTGCCGCGGCAGGGACAGGAACCAATGAGCAGTTCTTC. It yields the protein CAAAGTGTNEQFF.

This chain links TRBV9 with TRBJ2-3, with 11 bases fitting TRBD2. This CDR3 has 19 amino acids. Germline assignment: CDR1 SGDLS and CDR2 YYNGEE. Losses at the gene ends were 2 bases for V and 3 bases for J; bases not matched to a gene: 14. The chain's CDR3 is CASSVTRGVLAGGTDTQYF. The CDR3 nucleotides are TGTGCCAGCAGCGTCACGCGGGGGGTCTTAGCGGGAGGGACAGATACGCAGTATTTT.

The rearrangement joins TRBV5-1 to TRBJ2-3; D is possibly TRBD2 (6 bases). CDR1 SGHRS and CDR2 YFSETQ come from the germline V gene. There are 15 residues in the CDR3. The V gene lost 3 bases and the J gene lost 0 bases, with 11 bases spanning the gap. The CDR3 spells CASSSGDTSTDTQYF. The DNA for the CDR3 is TGCGCCAGCAGCTCGGGGGATACAAGCACAGATACGCAGTATTTT.

This clone was recorded a few times. The gene calls are TRBV18 and TRBJ1-1; possibly TRBD1 for D (6 bases). With 5 bases removed from V and 1 base from J, the gap between germline ends came to 11 bases. This CDR3 is built from 14 residues. Germline CDR1 reads KGHSH; CDR2 reads LQKENI. CDR3 in amino acids: CASSTSQGNTEAFF. The CDR3 nucleotides read TGTGCCAGCTCAACGTCACAGGGGAACACTGAAGCTTTCTTT.

This clone was observed a handful of times. Other DNA sequences of this sample code for an identical CDR3. The chain is built from TRBV5-1 and TRBJ1-3; D is uncertain. Germline V gene data show CDR1 as SGHRS and CDR2 as YFSETQ. The V and J ends lost 3 bases and 0 bases respectively, with 7 bases between them. The CDR3 is 14 amino acids. In DNA, the CDR3 is TGCGCCAGCAGCTCTACAGTCTCTGGAAACACCATATATTTT. Residues: CASSSTVSGNTIYF.

This chain links TRBV11-2 with TRBJ2-5, with D unclear. The CDR3 sequence is 11 residues long. Trimming took off 5 bases at V and 5 bases at J, with 6 bases between the two ends. Germline V gene data show CDR1 as SGHAT and CDR2 as FQNNGV. The CDR3 DNA sequence: TGTGCCAGCAGCATCAGGGAGACCCAGTACTTC. Translation: CASSIRETQYF.

J is TRBJ2-2 and V is TRBV2, with TRBD2 identical over 11 bases. Trimming took 5 bases from V and 5 from J; bases not matched to a gene: 7. This CDR3 has 16 amino acids. CDR1 is SNHLY, CDR2 FYNNEI, per germline. In DNA, the CDR3 is TGTGCCAGCAGTTTTAGCGGGGGGGCCCGTACCGGGGAGCTGTTTTTT. As protein: CASSFSGGARTGELFF.

The rearrangement uses TRBV2 and TRBJ1-4; D unclear. CDR3 length: 15 residues. Per germline, CDR1 SNHLY and CDR2 FYNNEI. The V end lost 9 bases, the J end lost 4 bases, and 18 bases lay between the germline ends. CDR3 DNA sequence: TGTGCCAGTCGGCTTGAGGGAAACAATAATGAAAAACTGTTTTTT. This sequence encodes CASRLEGNNNEKLFF.

This rearrangement joins TRBV10-1 to TRBJ2-5, with 15 positions matching TRBD2. Germline-derived CDR1 and CDR2 are WNHNN and SYGVQD (reference sequence). CDR3 length equals 17 residues. V dropped 2 bases and J dropped 5; count of bases not matched to a gene: 6. The CDR3 nucleotides are TGCGCCAGCAGTGAGGGACTAGCGGGAGGGCCGCGGGAGACCCAGTACTTC. Its translation is CASSEGLAGGPRETQYF.

The gene calls are TRBV6-1 and TRBJ2-3, with D hard to call. The CDR3 loop spans 15 amino acids. Germline V gene sequence: CDR1 MNHNS, CDR2 SASEGT. Trimming left V 0 bases short and J 1 base short, with 8 bases between. In nucleotides, the CDR3 is TGTGCCAGCAGTGAAGCCCCCACTCGCACAGATACGCAGTATTTT. As protein: CASSEAPTRTDTQYF.

J is TRBJ2-1 and V is TRBV18; unclear D gene. Trimming removed 0 bases from V and 6 bases from J, with 15 bases in between. CDR3 size: 16 residues. The germline CDR1 and CDR2 sequences are KGHSH and LQKENI. CDR3 amino acids: CASSPPIVEVGNEQFF. The CDR3 coding sequence is TGTGCCAGCTCACCACCGATAGTCGAGGTGGGCAATGAGCAGTTCTTC.

The chain employs TRBV10-1 and TRBJ2-1, with 11 bases fitting TRBD1. After removal of 9 bases from V and 12 bases from J, the junction contained 22 bases not matched to a gene. Germline CDR1 and CDR2: WNHNN and SYGVQD (reference sequence). The CDR3 loop spans 17 amino acids. CDR3 in amino acids: CARTLQRTGQGVSRQFF. CDR3 sequence (DNA): TGCGCCAGGACGTTACAACGGACGGGACAGGGGGTATCTAGGCAGTTCTTC.

The J gene is TRBJ2-3, the V gene TRBV6-6; 8 nucleotides align to TRBD2. With 5 bases clipped from V and 1 base from J, the junction kept 14 bases outside the gene matches. CDR3 length equals 18 residues. CDR1 is MNHNY and CDR2 is SVGAGI in the germline V gene (reference sequence). CDR3 protein: CASSPHRALAEGTDTQYF. In nucleotides, the CDR3 is TGTGCCAGCAGTCCCCACCGAGCACTAGCGGAGGGCACAGATACGCAGTATTTT.

The chain recombines TRBV3-1 (or the pseudogene TRBV3-2) with TRBJ2-7; possibly TRBD1 for D (6 bases). The V gene's germline CDR1 is LGHDT and CDR2 YNNKEL (reference sequence). The CDR3 is 14 residues long. V was pared by 1 base and J by 7 bases, with 14 bases between. CDR3 sequence reads: CASSQVDSSREQYF. CDR3 DNA: TGTGCCAGCAGCCAAGTGGACAGCAGCCGGGAGCAGTACTTC.

The rearrangement joins TRBV11-3 to TRBJ2-1; 8 bases align to TRBD1. The CDR3 spans 16 residues. CDR1 is SGHNT, CDR2 YENEEA, per germline. V trimming: 4 bases; J trimming: 1 base; junction bases outside the gene matches: 6. The CDR3 spells CASSSIRGQSYNEQFF. CDR3 nucleotides: TGTGCCAGCAGCTCTATCAGGGGGCAGTCCTACAATGAGCAGTTCTTC.

This chain uses TRBV6-2 or TRBV6-3 with TRBJ2-7; 8 bases agree with TRBD2. The J segment lost 5 bases and the V segment lost 6 bases, leaving 21 bases of the junction unmatched. The CDR3 runs to 18 residues. Germline V gene sequence: CDR1 MNHEY, CDR2 SVGEGT. CDR3 residues: CASSSPRTSFSPKDEQYV. The CDR3 nucleotides are TGTGCCAGCAGCTCACCCCGGACTAGCTTTTCTCCTAAGGACGAGCAGTACGTC.

This chain joins TRBV27 and TRBJ1-4; 9 nucleotides agree with TRBD1. Per germline, CDR1 MNHEY and CDR2 SMNVEV (reference sequence). J was trimmed by 10 bases and V by 5 bases; bases with no gene match: 8. This CDR3 has 14 amino acids. Here the CDR3 DNA reads TGTGCCAGCAGTATGGACAGGGGAAGAGGAAAACTGTTTTTT. It specifies CASSMDRGRGKLFF.

This clone was counted a few times. The genes are TRBV29-1 and TRBJ2-7; 9 nucleotides align to TRBD1. The CDR3 is 13 amino acids. J was trimmed by 3 bases and V by 2 bases; bases with no gene match: 2. Germline assignment: CDR1 SQVTM and CDR2 ANQGSEA. The CDR3 bases are TGCAGCGTTGAATTGGGACAGGGCTACGAGCAGTACTTC. Translation: CSVELGQGYEQYF.

The V and J genes are TRBV4-1 and TRBJ2-1, with 10 bases fitting TRBD2. With 0 bases clipped from V and 4 bases from J, the junction kept 6 bases outside the gene matches. In germline, CDR1 is MGHRA, CDR2 YSYEKL. CDR3 length equals 17 residues. In DNA, the CDR3 is TGCGCCAGCAGCCAAGAATTACTAGCGGGATCTTACAATGAGCAGTTCTTC. It codes for CASSQELLAGSYNEQFF.

V is TRBV19 and J is TRBJ2-1; TRBD1 matches 8 bases. The CDR3 length is 15 residues. Trimming took 3 bases from V and 4 from J; bases not matched to a gene: 5. Germline loops: CDR1 LNHDA, CDR2 SQIVND (reference sequence). This CDR3 is CASSIDRGPYNEQFF. CDR3 coding DNA: TGTGCCAGTAGTATTGACAGGGGACCGTACAATGAGCAGTTCTTC.

The table lists this clone with a count of one. The gene calls are TRBV20-1 and TRBJ2-5; D perhaps matches TRBD1 (5 bases). Germline CDR1 reads DFQATT; CDR2 reads SNEGSKA (reference sequence). The CDR3 length is 12 residues. V was trimmed by 3 bases and J by 4 bases, leaving 9 bases between them. The CDR3 bases are TGCAGTGCTAGTAGACAGCTAGAGACCCAGTACTTC. It specifies CSASRQLETQYF.

This clone showed up just once. The same CDR3 also results from other DNA sequences found in this sample. The chain has TRBV24-1 and TRBJ2-5; 11 nucleotides match TRBD2. The CDR3 is 13 amino acids. The germline V gene encodes CDR1 KGHDR and CDR2 SFDVKD. With V trimmed by 5 bases and J by 9 bases, 4 bases remained unmatched. The CDR3 DNA is TGTGCCACCAGTGCTCCGGGACTAGCGGCCCAGTACTTC. Its translation is CATSAPGLAAQYF.